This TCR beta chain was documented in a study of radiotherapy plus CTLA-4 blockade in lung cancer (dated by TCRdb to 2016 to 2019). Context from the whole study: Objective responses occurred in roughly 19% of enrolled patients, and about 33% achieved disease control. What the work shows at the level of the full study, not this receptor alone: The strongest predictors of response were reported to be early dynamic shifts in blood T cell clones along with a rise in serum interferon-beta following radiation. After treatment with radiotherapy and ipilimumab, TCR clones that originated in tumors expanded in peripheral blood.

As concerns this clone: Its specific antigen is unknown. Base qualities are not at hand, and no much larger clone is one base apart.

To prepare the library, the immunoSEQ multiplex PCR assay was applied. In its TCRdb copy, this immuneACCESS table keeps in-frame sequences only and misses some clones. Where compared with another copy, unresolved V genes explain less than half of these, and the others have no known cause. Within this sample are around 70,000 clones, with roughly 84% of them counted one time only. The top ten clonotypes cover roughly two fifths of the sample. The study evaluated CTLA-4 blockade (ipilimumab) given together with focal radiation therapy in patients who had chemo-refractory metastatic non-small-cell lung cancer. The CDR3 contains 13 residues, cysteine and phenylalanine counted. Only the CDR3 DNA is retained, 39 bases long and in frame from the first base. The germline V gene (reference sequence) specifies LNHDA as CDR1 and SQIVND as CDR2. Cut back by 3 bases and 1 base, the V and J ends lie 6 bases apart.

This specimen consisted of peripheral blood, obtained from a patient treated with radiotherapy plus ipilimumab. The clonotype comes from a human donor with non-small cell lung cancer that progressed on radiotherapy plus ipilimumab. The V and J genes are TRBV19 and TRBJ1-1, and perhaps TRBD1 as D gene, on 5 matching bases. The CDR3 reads CASSIQGNTEAFF. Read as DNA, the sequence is TGTGCCAGTAGTATTCAGGGGAACACTGAAGCTTTCTTT.